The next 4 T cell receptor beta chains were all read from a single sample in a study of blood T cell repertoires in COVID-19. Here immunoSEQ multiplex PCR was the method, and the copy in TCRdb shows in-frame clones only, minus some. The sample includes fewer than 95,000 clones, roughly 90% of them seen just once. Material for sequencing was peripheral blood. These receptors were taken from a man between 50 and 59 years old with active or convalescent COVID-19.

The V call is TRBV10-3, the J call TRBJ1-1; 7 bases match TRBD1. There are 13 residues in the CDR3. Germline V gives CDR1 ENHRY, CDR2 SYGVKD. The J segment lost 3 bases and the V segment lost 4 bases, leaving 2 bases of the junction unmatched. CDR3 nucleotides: TGTGCCATCAGTGGACAGGGACACACTGAAGCTTTCTTT. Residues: CAISGQGHTEAFF.

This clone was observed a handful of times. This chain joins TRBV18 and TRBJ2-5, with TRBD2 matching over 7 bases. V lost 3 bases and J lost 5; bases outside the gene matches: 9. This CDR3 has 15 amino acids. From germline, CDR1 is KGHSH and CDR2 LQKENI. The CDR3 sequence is CASSPGLTPGETQYF. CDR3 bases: TGTGCCAGCTCACCGGGACTAACACCGGGGGAGACCCAGTACTTC.

CDR3 DNA: TGTGCCAGCAGTTTTAGAGCAAATTCACCCCTCCACTTT. Translation: CASSFRANSPLHF. The chain joins TRBV28 to TRBJ1-6; D is uncertain. The CDR3 spans 13 residues. Germline V gene lookup returns CDR1 MDHEN and CDR2 SYDVKM. Trimming stripped 3 bases from V and 7 bases from J, with 7 bases between.

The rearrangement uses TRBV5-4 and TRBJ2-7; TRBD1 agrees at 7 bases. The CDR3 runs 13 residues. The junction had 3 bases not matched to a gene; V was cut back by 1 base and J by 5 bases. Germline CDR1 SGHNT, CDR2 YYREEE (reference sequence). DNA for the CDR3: TGTGCCAGCAGCTTGATAGGGGGCAACGAGCAGTACTTC. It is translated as CASSLIGGNEQYF.